The clone carrying this T cell receptor (beta chain) has more than one count but fewer than ten. The data derive from a study of T-cell reconstitution after alpha-beta-depleted transplantation in children. Germline CDR1 SGHRS, CDR2 YFSETQ. Germline trimming cut 4 bases from V and 3 bases from J; bases unmatched to any gene: 6. The CDR3 runs to 15 residues. This sample's TCRbeta library carried unique molecular identifier barcodes. TCRdb recomputed calls from the PCR reads with MiXCR, one row per CDR3 protein. The table lists roughly 490,000 distinct CDR3 sequences, around 10% of them singletons. This chain joins TRBV5-1 and TRBJ1-2; 10 bases align to TRBD1. The clonotype was recovered from a female patient aged 2-9 years who had a stem cell transplant for aplastic anemia, so the T cells may come from the graft donor. The sequenced sample was PBMCs, mostly from graft donor cells, obtained 180 days after TCRalphabeta/CD19-depleted stem cell transplant. CDR3 sequence: CASSAPDRGDYGYTF. The CDR3 region has the DNA TGCGCCAGCAGCGCCCCGGACAGGGGGGACTATGGCTACACCTTC. The complete variable domain, with remaining parts taken from reference TRBV5-1 and TRBJ1-2, reads KAGVTQTPRYLIKTRGQQVTLSCSPISGHRSVSWYQQTPGQGLQFLFEYFSETQRNKGNFPGRFSGRQFSNSRSEMNVSTLELGDSALYLCASSAPDRGDYGYTFGSGTRLTVV.